This T cell receptor (beta chain) is drawn from a study of cytomegalovirus exposure and HLA in healthy donors. This clone has just a few counts. Antigen unknown. Germline CDR1 and CDR2: PRHDT and FYEKMQ (reference sequence). CDR3 length equals 15 residues. V was clipped by 5 bases and J by 8 bases; unmatched bases: 11. Findings and limits, study-wide: Trimming of TCR beta V- and J-genes showed a link, identified in a later analysis, to a missense DCLRE1C variant. Available immune exposure information was restricted to CMV serostatus only. Around 160 TCR beta chains were listed as cytomegalovirus-associated.

Donors counted as nominally healthy when sampled, yet unrecorded immune exposures were likely. In the PCR, 60 Vbeta and 13 Jbeta primers were used. Generated by immunoSEQ multiplex PCR, the TCRdb table keeps only in-frame clones and is missing some. This table has 150,000 to 200,000 clones, around 77% appearing once. This TCR was sampled from a woman in her twenties or thirties in good health and CMV-seronegative. The V and J genes are TRBV13 and TRBJ1-2; 10 nucleotides match TRBD1. Sequencing was carried out using PBMCs. This CDR3 reads CASSHGTGATQGYTF. CDR3 DNA sequence: TGTGCCAGCAGCCACGGGACAGGGGCAACACAAGGCTACACCTTC.